This T cell receptor beta chain was recorded in a study of blood T cell repertoires in COVID-19. Study context: Sites across the United States, Italy and Spain contributed samples from acute and convalescent COVID-19.

As processed by the authors: Amplification from reference gene primers served as the basis for estimated nucleated cell counts. Produced via immunoSEQ multiplex PCR; TCRdb's table is partial and in-frame only. The V and J calls and clone size come from that table; D and trimming were worked out from the DNA. The table lists nearly 350,000 clones, under 95% of them singletons. The CDR3 length is 18 residues. The specimen sequenced was peripheral blood. The origin of this receptor is a woman in her late teens or twenties who had recovered from COVID-19. The chain carries TRBV12-2 and TRBJ2-1; TRBD2, the table's D call, was not compared with the DNA. TRBV12-2 is a pseudogene segment. CDR3 in amino acids: CASRLAPTSGSTDNEQFF. The CDR3 DNA follows: TGTGCAAGTCGCTTAGCTCCGACTAGCGGGAGTACGGACAATGAGCAGTTCTTC.